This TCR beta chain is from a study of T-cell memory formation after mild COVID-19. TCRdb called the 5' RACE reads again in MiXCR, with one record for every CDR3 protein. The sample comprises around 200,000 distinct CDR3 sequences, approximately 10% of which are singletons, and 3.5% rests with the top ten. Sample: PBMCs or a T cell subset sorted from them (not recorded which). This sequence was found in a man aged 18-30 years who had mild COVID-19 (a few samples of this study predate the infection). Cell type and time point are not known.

The CDR3 sequence is CSAPKRGGANEQFF. DNA for the CDR3: TGCAGTGCCCCTAAGCGGGGGGGCGCGAATGAGCAGTTCTTC. The chain recombines TRBV20-1 with TRBJ2-1; TRBD2 aligns across 10 bases. CDR1 DFQATT and CDR2 SNEGSKA come from the germline V gene (reference sequence). V lost 6 bases and J lost 7; bases outside the gene matches: 9. The CDR3 is made up of 14 amino acids.